These 14 T cell receptor beta chains originate from one sample sequenced in a study of T cell responses to AZD1222 COVID-19 vaccine. Sequenced by immunoSEQ multiplex PCR; TCRdb stores in-frame clones only, minus some. This table holds around 80,000 clones, under 95% found once. The specimen was peripheral blood, collected 28 days after the second AZD1222 dose. All receptors derive from an adult who received the AZD1222 COVID-19 vaccine.

The rearrangement uses TRBV6-2 or TRBV6-3 and TRBJ2-2; weak D call: TRBD1 (6 bases). The CDR3 totals 16 residues. V was trimmed by 7 bases and J by 8 bases, leaving 23 bases between them. CDR1 and CDR2 from the germline V gene are MNHEY and SVGEGT. The CDR3 DNA sequence: TGTGCCAGCACCCCCCCCCGCGTACAGGGCCTTGGGGAGCTGTTTTTT. This translates into CASTPPRVQGLGELFF.

The rearrangement links TRBV2 to TRBJ2-3; 8 bases line up with TRBD2. The germline CDR1 and CDR2 sequences are SNHLY and FYNNEI. There are 14 residues in the CDR3. Trimming took 5 bases from V and 6 from J; bases not matched to a gene: 7. The CDR3 reads CASSRRLASDTQYF. The CDR3 nucleotides read TGTGCCAGCAGTCGACGACTAGCGTCCGATACGCAGTATTTT.

This rearrangement joins TRBV29-1 to TRBJ2-5; 9 bases match TRBD2. The V segment lost 2 bases and the J segment 2 bases; nucleotides outside the gene matches: 6. CDR1 and CDR2 from the germline V gene are SQVTM and ANQGSEA. This CDR3 is 15 amino acids long. The CDR3 coding sequence is TGCAGCGTTGAAAGGCGGGAGGGCATTCAAGAGACCCAGTACTTC. It specifies CSVERREGIQETQYF. The whole variable domain, filled in from reference TRBV29-1 and TRBJ2-5, reads SAVISQKPSRDICQRGTSLTIQCQVDSQVTMMFWYRQQPGQSLTLIATANQGSEATYESGFVIDKFPISRPNLTFSTLTVSNMSPEDSSIYLCSVERREGIQETQYFGPGTRLLVL.

This clone showed up just once. The chain links TRBV19 to TRBJ2-2; TRBD2 agrees at 8 bases. The CDR3 contains 15 residues. The V segment lost 3 bases and the J segment 4 bases; nucleotides outside the gene matches: 4. The germline CDR1 and CDR2 sequences are LNHDA and SQIVND (reference sequence). CDR3 loop: CASSIAGGPTGELFF. DNA for the CDR3: TGTGCCAGTAGTATCGCGGGAGGACCCACCGGGGAGCTGTTTTTT.

The V call is TRBV5-1, the J call TRBJ2-1, with D unresolved. Germline V CDR1 and CDR2: SGHRS, YFSETQ. V lost 1 base to trimming and J lost 2 bases, with 10 bases between them. This CDR3 is 15 amino acids long. The DNA for the CDR3 is TGCGCCAGCAGCTTGAACGCCGGTGCCTACAATGAGCAGTTCTTC. Translated, it gives CASSLNAGAYNEQFF.

V and J are TRBV9 and TRBJ1-1; 11 nucleotides align to TRBD1. The germline gives CDR1 SGDLS, CDR2 YYNGEE. Unmatched junction bases numbered 14, after V lost 4 bases and J lost 0 bases. There are 19 residues in the CDR3. The CDR3 nucleotides read TGTGCCAGCAGCCCACGGGGGAGTGGGACAGGGGGAATGAACACTGAAGCTTTCTTT. Protein sequence: CASSPRGSGTGGMNTEAFF.

The chain has TRBV7-9 and TRBJ2-3, with TRBD2 identical over 13 bases. Germline loops: CDR1 SEHNR, CDR2 FQNEAQ (reference sequence). With V trimmed by 5 bases and J by 0 bases, 8 bases remained unmatched. The length of the CDR3 is 18 residues. For the CDR3, the DNA is TGTGCCAGCAGCCCTCAGCCGGGACTAGCGGGGAGCACAGATACGCAGTATTTT. Amino acid sequence: CASSPQPGLAGSTDTQYF.

The chain recombines TRBV5-3 with TRBJ2-1; TRBD2 aligns across 14 bases. TRBV5-3 is an open reading frame whose function is uncertain. The CDR3 has 19 residues. V gave up 7 bases and J gave up 6 bases; unmatched junction bases: 18. The CDR3 region is CARPAETSGRAPWINEQFF. The CDR3 region has the DNA TGTGCCAGACCAGCAGAGACTAGCGGGAGGGCCCCATGGATCAATGAGCAGTTCTTC.

The chain is built from TRBV29-1 and TRBJ2-7, with 9 nucleotides matching TRBD1. Trimming at V came to 5 bases and at J to 0 bases, leaving 11 bases not matched to a gene. This CDR3 is built from 16 residues. Per the germline V gene, CDR1 is SQVTM and CDR2 is ANQGSEA. CDR3 loop: CSVSTGGGLSSYEQYF. Here the CDR3 DNA reads TGCAGCGTTTCCACAGGGGGCGGACTTAGCTCCTACGAGCAGTACTTC.

CDR3 sequence reads: CASSHGVLKLIEQYF. CDR3 coding DNA: TGTGCCAGCAGTCACGGAGTTCTTAAGTTGATCGAGCAGTACTTC. V and J are TRBV28 and TRBJ2-7, with no clear D. The CDR3 is made up of 15 amino acids. Germline V gene data show CDR1 as MDHEN and CDR2 as SYDVKM. V gave up 5 bases and J gave up 6 bases, with 20 bases separating them.

This rearrangement joins TRBV7-6 to TRBJ2-3; D gene unclear. The CDR3 is made up of 15 amino acids. Germline CDR1 SGHVS, CDR2 FNYEAQ. V lost 1 base to trimming and J lost 0 bases, with 8 bases between them. CDR3 sequence: CASSLDISSTDTQYF. CDR3 sequence (DNA): TGTGCCAGCAGCTTAGATATATCTAGCACAGATACGCAGTATTTT.

The DNA of the CDR3 is TGTGCCAGCAGCAAGGGGACAGTCTCCTACGAGCAGTACTTC. Its protein is CASSKGTVSYEQYF. The V and J genes are TRBV5-4 and TRBJ2-7; 7 bases fit TRBD1. This CDR3 is 14 amino acids long. Germline V gene sequence: CDR1 SGHNT, CDR2 YYREEE (reference sequence). Trimming cost V 4 bases and J 0 bases; bases outside gene matches: 4.

The CDR3 spells CATSKDRGHTEAFF. The CDR3 DNA follows: TGTGCCACCAGCAAAGACAGGGGTCACACTGAAGCTTTCTTT. The chain has TRBV15 and TRBJ1-1; 8 bases line up with TRBD1. Trimming cost V 4 bases and J 3 bases; bases outside gene matches: 4. The CDR3 has 14 amino acids. Germline lookup yields CDR1 LNHNV and CDR2 YYDKDF (reference sequence).

The chain uses TRBV5-3 and TRBJ2-7; 7 positions agree with TRBD2. TRBV5-3 is identified as an open reading frame with a role that is uncertain. The CDR3 loop spans 11 amino acids. The V and J ends lost 7 bases and 7 bases, in that order; junction bases with no gene match: 5. CDR3: CARPGGGEQYF. As DNA, the CDR3 is TGTGCCAGACCGGGGGGTGGTGAGCAGTACTTC.